This record covers a single TCR beta chain. The TCRbeta library was prepared with unique molecular identifiers. TCRdb fed the PCR reads into MiXCR, producing one record per CDR3 protein. Counted here are a few hundred thousand distinct CDR3 sequences, about 17% occurring once; the ten biggest clones make up less than 4%. The data derive from a study of T-cell reconstitution after alpha-beta-depleted transplantation in children. The CDR3 length is 15 residues. The germline gives CDR1 KGHSH, CDR2 LQKENI. V trimming: 1 base; J trimming: 9 bases; junction bases outside the gene matches: 7. This chain connects TRBV18 to TRBJ2-1; 9 nucleotides match TRBD1. The source was PBMCs from the stem cell graft donor, collected from the stem cell graft. The sequence derives from a human donor who donated a stem cell graft to a child with acute lymphoblastic leukemia. The CDR3 here is CASSPQGQGLFEQFF. CDR3 DNA sequence: TGTGCCAGCTCACCACAGGGACAGGGCTTGTTTGAGCAGTTCTTC.